The entry that follows covers one T cell receptor beta chain sequence. The CDR3 totals 18 residues. The V and J ends lost 1 base and 1 base, in that order; junction bases with no gene match: 7. The germline V gene has CDR1 MGHRA and CDR2 YSYEKL. The sample comes from a study of blood T cell repertoires in COVID-19. In the study overall: Acute and convalescent COVID-19 samples came from the United States, Italy and Spain. In each case, the material was cDNA or gDNA derived from T cells, B-cell-depleted T cells, or PBMCs.

Authors' data handling: By means of reference gene primer amplification, nucleated cell counts were estimated. Using immunoSEQ multiplex PCR, the repertoire was profiled, and TCRdb retains in-frame clones only, with some absent. The DNA was the basis for D and trimming; V, J and clone size are from that table. This table holds 120,000 to 150,000 clones, about 80% found once. The sequence came from a human donor in a cohort sampled during active COVID-19. The specimen sequenced was peripheral blood. The chain combines TRBV4-1 with TRBJ2-2, with 9 nucleotides matching TRBD2. The CDR3 protein is CASSQVGLAGKNTGELFF. For the CDR3, the DNA is TGCGCCAGCAGCCAAGTCGGGCTAGCGGGAAAGAACACCGGGGAGCTGTTTTTT.